A single sample is the source of the 8 T cell receptor beta chains below, sequenced in a study of blood T cell repertoires in COVID-19. TCRdb keeps only in-frame clones here, not all; method: immunoSEQ multiplex PCR. This sample has more than 150,000 clones; about 86% occur once, and the top ten carry roughly an eighth. Sequences were obtained from peripheral blood. All receptors derive from a man aged 25 to 40 with active or convalescent COVID-19.

V and J are TRBV18 and TRBJ2-1; 7 positions agree with TRBD2. Germline-derived CDR1 and CDR2 are KGHSH and LQKENI. This CDR3 comprises 16 residues. Trimming took 2 bases from V and 5 from J; bases not matched to a gene: 9. Written as DNA, the CDR3 is TGTGCCAGCTCACCAAGGGCGGGGGACTACAACAATGAGCAGTTCTTC. Its protein is CASSPRAGDYNNEQFF.

CDR3 sequence: CASNLGDRGHGYTF. DNA for the CDR3: TGTGCCAGCAACTTGGGGGACAGGGGACATGGCTACACCTTC. The chain carries TRBV6-6 and TRBJ1-2, with 10 bases identical to TRBD1. The trim removed 7 bases at V and 6 bases at J, leaving 8 bases unmatched. Per the germline V gene, CDR1 is MNHNY and CDR2 is SVGAGI (reference sequence). This CDR3 has 14 amino acids.

The chain has TRBV29-1 and TRBJ1-2; D is unclear. The CDR3 loop spans 12 amino acids. The germline V gene encodes CDR1 SQVTM and CDR2 ANQGSEA. Trimming removed 4 bases from V and 4 bases from J, with 10 bases in between. CDR3 coding DNA: TGCAGCGTTGTAGAGGTCGGCTATGGCTACACCTTC. As protein: CSVVEVGYGYTF.

V is TRBV4-1 and J is TRBJ1-6, with D possibly being TRBD1 (5 bases). Germline-derived CDR1 and CDR2 are MGHRA and YSYEKL. With 4 bases removed from V and 10 bases from J, the gap between germline ends came to 17 bases. The CDR3 runs to 15 residues. DNA for the CDR3: TGCGCCAGCAGCCTTTCGGGGGAGGGAAGGTCACCCCTCCACTTT. It encodes CASSLSGEGRSPLHF.

This clone counts as medium-sized. The rearrangement uses TRBV4-3 and TRBJ2-2, with 10 bases identical to TRBD2. Germline-derived CDR1 and CDR2 are LGHNA and YSLEER. V lost 0 bases and J lost 8; bases outside the gene matches: 12. The CDR3 spans 18 residues. The CDR3 DNA is TGCGCCAGCAGCCAAGATTATAGGCTAGCGGGACTAGCGGGGGAGCTGTTTTTT. Its translation: CASSQDYRLAGLAGELFF.

The CDR3 is CASGAAGGKYEQYF. CDR3 nucleotide sequence: TGTGCCAGCGGGGCAGCGGGAGGGAAGTACGAGCAGTACTTC. The V gene is TRBV6-6, the J gene TRBJ2-7, with 10 bases that match TRBD2. The CDR3 covers 14 residues. Germline CDR1 MNHNY, CDR2 SVGAGI (reference sequence). V shed 8 bases, J shed 4 bases, and the junction held 8 bases outside the gene matches.

The chain uses TRBV2 and TRBJ1-1; the D is unclear. Trimming stripped 7 bases from V and 1 base from J, with 16 bases between. Germline V gene lookup returns CDR1 SNHLY and CDR2 FYNNEI. The CDR3 has 15 amino acids. The CDR3 sequence is CASTRSALGNTEAFF. The CDR3, as DNA: TGTGCCAGCACCAGGTCCGCTCTCGGGAACACTGAAGCTTTCTTT.

This chain uses TRBV15 with TRBJ1-6; 7 bases are shared with TRBD1. The junction had 8 bases not matched to a gene; V was cut back by 5 bases and J by 7 bases. The CDR3 contains 15 residues. Germline V CDR1 and CDR2: LNHNV, YYDKDF (reference sequence). CDR3 residues: CATSPRGQENSPLHF. CDR3 DNA: TGTGCCACCAGCCCAAGAGGACAGGAGAATTCACCCCTCCACTTT.